The following is a T cell receptor beta chain sequence with its context. The antigen remains undetermined. The sample belongs to a study of chemoradiotherapy in HPV16-positive cancers. Sequencing was performed with immunoSEQ multiplex PCR; in TCRdb, only in-frame clones are kept and a portion is missing. The sample lists fewer than 40,000 clones; around three quarters were seen once. General study findings and limits: Better recurrence-free survival went with HPV-responsive T-cell expansion in HPV16-positive patients. Candidate HPV-specific clones and E7-related TCR motifs grew in tumor during treatment. Functional assays defining HPV-specific T cells used only two HPV16-positive patients.

Samples were taken several times over chemoradiotherapy. Unmatched junction bases numbered 9, after V lost 4 bases and J lost 9 bases. The CDR3 runs to 15 residues. Germline V gene data show CDR1 as SGDLS and CDR2 as YYNGEE. V gene TRBV9 combines with J gene TRBJ2-1, with TRBD2 identical over 11 bases. The sequence was obtained from a human donor with HPV-associated anogenital cancer. The source was blood, collected from a patient who underwent chemoradiotherapy. The CDR3 DNA reads as TGTGCCAGCAGCCCCCTAGCGGGGGGATCCGGTGAGCAGTTCTTC. Residues: CASSPLAGGSGEQFF.